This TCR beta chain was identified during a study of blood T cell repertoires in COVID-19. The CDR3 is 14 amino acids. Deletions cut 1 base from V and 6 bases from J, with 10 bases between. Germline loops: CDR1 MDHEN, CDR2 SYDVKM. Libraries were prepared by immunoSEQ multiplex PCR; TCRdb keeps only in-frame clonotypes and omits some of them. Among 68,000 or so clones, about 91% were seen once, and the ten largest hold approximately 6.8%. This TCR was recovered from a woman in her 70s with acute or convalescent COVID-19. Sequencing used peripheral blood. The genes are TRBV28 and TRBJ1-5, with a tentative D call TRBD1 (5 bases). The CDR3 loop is CASSLSGQVQPQHF. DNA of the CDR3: TGTGCCAGCAGTTTATCAGGGCAAGTTCAGCCCCAGCATTTT. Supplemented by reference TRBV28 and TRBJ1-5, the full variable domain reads DVKVTQSSRYLVKRTGEKVFLECVQDMDHENMFWYRQDPGLGLRLIYFSYDVKMKEKGDIPEGYSVSREKKERFSLILESASTNQTSMYLCASSLSGQVQPQHFGDGTRLSIL.